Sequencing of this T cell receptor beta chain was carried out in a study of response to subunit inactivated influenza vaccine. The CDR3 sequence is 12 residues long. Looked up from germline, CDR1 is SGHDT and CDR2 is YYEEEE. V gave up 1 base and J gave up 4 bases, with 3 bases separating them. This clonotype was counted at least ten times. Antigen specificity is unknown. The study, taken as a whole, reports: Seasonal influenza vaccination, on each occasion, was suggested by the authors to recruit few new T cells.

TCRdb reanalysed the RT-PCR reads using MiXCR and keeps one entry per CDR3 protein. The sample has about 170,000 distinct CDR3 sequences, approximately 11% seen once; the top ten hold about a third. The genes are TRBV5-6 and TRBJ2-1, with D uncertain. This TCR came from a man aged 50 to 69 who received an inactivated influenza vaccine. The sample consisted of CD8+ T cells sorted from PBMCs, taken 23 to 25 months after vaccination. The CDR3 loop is CASSLFYNEQFF. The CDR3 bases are TGTGCCAGCAGCTTGTTTTACAATGAGCAGTTCTTC. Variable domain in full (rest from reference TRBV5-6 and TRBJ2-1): DAGVTQSPTHLIKTRGQQVTLRCSPKSGHDTVSWYQQALGQGPQFIFQYYEEEERQRGNFPDRFSGHQFPNYSSELNVNALLLGDSALYLCASSLFYNEQFFGPGTRLTVL.